The clone carrying this T cell receptor beta chain was seen repeatedly, ten times or more. TCRdb used MiXCR to reprocess the reads, holding one entry per CDR3 protein. In the table there are under 250,000 distinct CDR3 sequences, roughly 26% of which are singletons. This sample was taken from a study of kidney transplant recipient with SARS-CoV-2 infection. CDR3 length: 16 amino acids. The V end lost 2 bases, the J end lost 1 base, and 11 bases lay between the germline ends. In germline, CDR1 is KGHSH, CDR2 LQKENI. The chain has TRBV18 and TRBJ2-2; D gene unclear. The sample here was a blood sample, taken at baseline and on roughly day 120 from a kidney transplant recipient. The sequence derives from a male patient aged 25-45 years who had COVID-19 and was a kidney transplant recipient. Some T cells here may be from the graft donor. CDR3 region: CASSPTFELNTGELFF. As DNA, the CDR3 is TGTGCCAGCTCACCAACGTTCGAGCTGAACACCGGGGAGCTGTTTTTT. The full variable domain, with the rest looked up from reference TRBV18 and TRBJ2-2, is NAGVMQNPRHLVRRRGQEARLRCSPMKGHSHVYWYRQLPEEGLKFMVYLQKENIIDESGMPKERFSAEFPKEGPSILRIQQVVRGDSAAYFCASSPTFELNTGELFFGEGSRLTVL.